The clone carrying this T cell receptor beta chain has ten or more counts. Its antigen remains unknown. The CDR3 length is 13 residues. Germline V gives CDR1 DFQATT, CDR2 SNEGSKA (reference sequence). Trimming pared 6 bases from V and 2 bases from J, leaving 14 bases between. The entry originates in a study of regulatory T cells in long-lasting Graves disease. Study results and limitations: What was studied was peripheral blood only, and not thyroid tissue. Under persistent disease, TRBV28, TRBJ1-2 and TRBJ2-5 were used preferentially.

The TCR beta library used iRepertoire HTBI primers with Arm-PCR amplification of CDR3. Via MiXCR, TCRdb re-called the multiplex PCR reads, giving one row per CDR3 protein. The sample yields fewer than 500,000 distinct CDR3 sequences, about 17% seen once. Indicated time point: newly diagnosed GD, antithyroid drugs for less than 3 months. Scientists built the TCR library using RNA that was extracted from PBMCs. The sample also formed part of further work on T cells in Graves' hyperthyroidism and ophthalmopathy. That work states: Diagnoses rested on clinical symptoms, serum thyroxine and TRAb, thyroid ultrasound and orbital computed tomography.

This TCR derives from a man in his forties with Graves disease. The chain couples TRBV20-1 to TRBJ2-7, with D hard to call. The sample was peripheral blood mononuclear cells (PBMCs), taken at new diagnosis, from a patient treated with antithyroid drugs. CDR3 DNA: TGCAGTGCCGCACCTCTAGATACCTACGAGCAGTACTTC. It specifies CSAAPLDTYEQYF.